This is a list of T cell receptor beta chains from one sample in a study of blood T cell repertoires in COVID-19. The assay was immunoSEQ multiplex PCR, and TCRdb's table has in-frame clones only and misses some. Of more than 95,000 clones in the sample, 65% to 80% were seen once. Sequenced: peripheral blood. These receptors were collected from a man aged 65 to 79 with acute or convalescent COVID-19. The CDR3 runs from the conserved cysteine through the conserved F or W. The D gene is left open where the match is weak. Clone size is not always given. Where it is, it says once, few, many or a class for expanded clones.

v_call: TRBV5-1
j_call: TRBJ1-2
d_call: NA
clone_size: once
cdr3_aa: CASSLETAAGSYTF
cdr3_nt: TGCGCCAGCAGCTTGGAAACGGCCGCGGGAAGCTACACCTTC

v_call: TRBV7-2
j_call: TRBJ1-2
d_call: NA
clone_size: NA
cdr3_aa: CASSLSSGVYYGYTF
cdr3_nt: TGTGCCAGCAGCTTATCTTCAGGGGTTTACTATGGCTACACCTTC

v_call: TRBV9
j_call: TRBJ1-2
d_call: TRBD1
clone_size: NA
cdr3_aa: CASSGTGTGNYGYTF
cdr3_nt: TGTGCCAGCAGCGGGACAGGGACGGGTAACTATGGCTACACCTTC

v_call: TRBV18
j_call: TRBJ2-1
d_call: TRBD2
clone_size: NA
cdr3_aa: CASSPGGTNEQFF
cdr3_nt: TGTGCCAGCTCACCGGGGGGGACGAATGAGCAGTTCTTC

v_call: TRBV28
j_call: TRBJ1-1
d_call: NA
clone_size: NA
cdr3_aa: CASSLSGATEAFF
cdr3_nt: TGTGCCAGCAGTTTATCAGGGGCCACTGAAGCTTTCTTT

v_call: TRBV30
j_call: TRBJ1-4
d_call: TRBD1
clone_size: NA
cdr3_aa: CAGTGGREKLFF
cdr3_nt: TGTGCCGGGACAGGGGGCAGGGAAAAACTGTTTTTT

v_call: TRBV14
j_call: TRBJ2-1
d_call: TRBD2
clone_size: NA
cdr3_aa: CASSTPLAGFYNEQFF
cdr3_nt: TGTGCCAGCAGCACACCACTAGCGGGATTTTACAATGAGCAGTTCTTC

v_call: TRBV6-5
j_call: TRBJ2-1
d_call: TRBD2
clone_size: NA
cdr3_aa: CASSYSLRGENNEQFF
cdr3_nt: TGTGCCAGCAGTTACTCGTTGCGGGGGGAAAACAATGAGCAGTTCTTC

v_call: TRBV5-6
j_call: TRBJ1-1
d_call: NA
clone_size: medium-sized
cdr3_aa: CASSFLGAVEAFF
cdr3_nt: TGTGCCAGCAGCTTTTTAGGGGCTGTCGAAGCTTTCTTT

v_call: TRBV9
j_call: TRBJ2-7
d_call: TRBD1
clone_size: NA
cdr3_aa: CASSPPAGTVTYEQYF
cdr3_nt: TGTGCCAGCAGTCCCCCGGCCGGGACAGTGACCTACGAGCAGTACTTC

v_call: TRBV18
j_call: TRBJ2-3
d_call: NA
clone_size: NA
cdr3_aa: CASVGVDTDTQYF
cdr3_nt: TGTGCCAGCGTCGGGGTCGACACAGATACGCAGTATTTT

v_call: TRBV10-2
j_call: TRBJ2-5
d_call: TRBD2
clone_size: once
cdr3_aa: CASTGGETQYF
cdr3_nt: TGCGCCAGCACGGGGGGAGAGACCCAGTACTTC

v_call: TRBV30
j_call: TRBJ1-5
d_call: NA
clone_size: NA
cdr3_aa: CAWSGGIQPQHF
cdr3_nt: TGTGCCTGGAGTGGAGGGATTCAGCCCCAGCATTTT

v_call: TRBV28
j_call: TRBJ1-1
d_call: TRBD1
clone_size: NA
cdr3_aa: CASSYRPGQGSAEAFF
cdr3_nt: TGTGCCAGCAGTTACCGACCGGGACAGGGGTCCGCTGAAGCTTTCTTT

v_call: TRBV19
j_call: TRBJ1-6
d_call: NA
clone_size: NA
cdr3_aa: CASRPTGLRNSPLHF
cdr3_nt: TGTGCCAGTAGACCCACAGGGCTGAGGAATTCACCCCTCCACTTT

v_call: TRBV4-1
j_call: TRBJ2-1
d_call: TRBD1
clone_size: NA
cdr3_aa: CASSSGQGTNNEQFF
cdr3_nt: TGCGCCAGCAGCTCGGGACAGGGCACGAACAATGAGCAGTTCTTC

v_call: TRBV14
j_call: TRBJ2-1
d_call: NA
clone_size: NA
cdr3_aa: CASSLLGSHYNEQFF
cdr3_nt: TGTGCCAGCAGCCTTCTGGGTAGCCATTACAATGAGCAGTTCTTC

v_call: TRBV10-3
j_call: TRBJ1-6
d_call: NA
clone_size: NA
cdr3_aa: CAISGSSYNSPLHF
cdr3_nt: TGTGCCATCAGTGGTTCTTCCTATAATTCACCCCTCCACTTT

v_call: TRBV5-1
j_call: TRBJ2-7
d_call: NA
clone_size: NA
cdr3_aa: CASSLQASSYEQYF
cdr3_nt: TGCGCCAGCAGCCTACAGGCTAGCTCCTACGAGCAGTACTTC

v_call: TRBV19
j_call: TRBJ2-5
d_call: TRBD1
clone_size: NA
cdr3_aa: CASRETGLETQYF
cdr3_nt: TGTGCCAGTAGAGAGACAGGGTTAGAGACCCAGTACTTC

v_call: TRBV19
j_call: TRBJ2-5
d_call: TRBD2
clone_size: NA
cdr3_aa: CATRLGGEETQYF
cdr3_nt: TGTGCCACCCGCCTTGGGGGGGAAGAGACCCAGTACTTC

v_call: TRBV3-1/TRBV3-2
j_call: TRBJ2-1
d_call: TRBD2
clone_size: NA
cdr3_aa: CASSPLAGGPGEQFF
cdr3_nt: TGTGCCAGCAGCCCACTAGCGGGAGGGCCGGGTGAGCAGTTCTTC

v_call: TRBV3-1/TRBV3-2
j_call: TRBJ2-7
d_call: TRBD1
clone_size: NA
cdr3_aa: CASSRDRGYEQYF
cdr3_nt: TGTGCCAGCAGCCGCGACAGGGGGTACGAGCAGTACTTC

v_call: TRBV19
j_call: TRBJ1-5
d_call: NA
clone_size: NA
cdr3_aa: CASSIDWWSYSNQPQHF
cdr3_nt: TGTGCCAGTAGTATAGATTGGTGGAGTTATAGCAATCAGCCCCAGCATTTT

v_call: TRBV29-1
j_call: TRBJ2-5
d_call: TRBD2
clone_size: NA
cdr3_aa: CSVGGLAETQYF
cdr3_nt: TGCAGCGTGGGGGGACTAGCGGAGACCCAGTACTTC

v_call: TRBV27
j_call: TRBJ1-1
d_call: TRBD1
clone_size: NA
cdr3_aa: CASSQTWATGGNPEAFF
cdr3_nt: TGTGCCAGCAGTCAAACTTGGGCGACAGGGGGAAACCCTGAAGCTTTCTTT

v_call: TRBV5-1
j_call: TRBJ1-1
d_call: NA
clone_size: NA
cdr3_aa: CASSERTGSSTEAFF
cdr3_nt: TGCGCCAGCAGCGAAAGAACAGGGTCCTCCACTGAAGCTTTCTTT

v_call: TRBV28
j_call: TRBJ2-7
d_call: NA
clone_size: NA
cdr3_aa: CASSFRYYEQYF
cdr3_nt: TGTGCCAGCAGTTTTCGGTACTACGAGCAGTACTTC

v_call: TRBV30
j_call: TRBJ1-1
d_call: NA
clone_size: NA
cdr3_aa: CAWSRQNTEAFF
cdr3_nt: TGTGCCTGGAGTCGACAGAACACTGAAGCTTTCTTT

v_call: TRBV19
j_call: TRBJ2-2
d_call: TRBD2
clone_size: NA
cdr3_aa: CASSATSGDNTGELFF
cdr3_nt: TGTGCCAGTAGTGCCACTAGCGGGGACAACACCGGGGAGCTGTTTTTT

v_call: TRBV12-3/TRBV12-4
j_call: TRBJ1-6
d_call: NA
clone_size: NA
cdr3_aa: CASSRDIDSPLHF
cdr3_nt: TGTGCCAGCAGTCGGGACATTGATTCACCCCTCCACTTT

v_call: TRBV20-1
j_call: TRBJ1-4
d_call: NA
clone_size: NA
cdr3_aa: CSATNREKLFF
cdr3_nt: TGCAGTGCCACTAACCGGGAAAAACTGTTTTTT

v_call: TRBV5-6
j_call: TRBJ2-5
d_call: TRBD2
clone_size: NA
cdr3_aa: CASLAWEGETQYF
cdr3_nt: TGTGCCAGCTTAGCTTGGGAGGGAGAGACCCAGTACTTC

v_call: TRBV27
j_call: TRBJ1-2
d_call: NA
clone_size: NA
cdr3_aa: CASSFGPRDGYTF
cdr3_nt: TGTGCCAGCAGTTTTGGGCCCAGAGATGGCTACACCTTC

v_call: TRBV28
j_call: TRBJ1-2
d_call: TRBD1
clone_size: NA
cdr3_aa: CASSSPGTGLYGYTF
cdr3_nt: TGTGCCAGCAGTTCGCCCGGGACAGGCCTCTATGGCTACACCTTC

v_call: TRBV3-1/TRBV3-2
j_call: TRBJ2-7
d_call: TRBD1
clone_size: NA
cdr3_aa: CASSKPGQGEYEQYF
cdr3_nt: TGTGCCAGCAGCAAGCCGGGACAGGGTGAATACGAGCAGTACTTC

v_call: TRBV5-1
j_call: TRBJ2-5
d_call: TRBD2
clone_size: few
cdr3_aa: CASSLMRGGQETQYF
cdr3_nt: TGCGCCAGCAGCTTGATGCGGGGGGGGCAAGAGACCCAGTACTTC

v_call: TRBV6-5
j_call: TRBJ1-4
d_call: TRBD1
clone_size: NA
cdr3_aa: CASSYARGVNEKLFF
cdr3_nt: TGTGCCAGCAGTTACGCCAGGGGGGTGAATGAAAAACTGTTTTTT

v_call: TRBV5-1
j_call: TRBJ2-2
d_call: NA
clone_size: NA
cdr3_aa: CASSVTGTGELFF
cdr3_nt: TGCGCCAGCAGCGTAACAGGGACCGGGGAGCTGTTTTTT

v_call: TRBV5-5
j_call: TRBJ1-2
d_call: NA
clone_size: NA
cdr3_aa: CASSFWGVAPSGYTF
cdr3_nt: TGTGCCAGCAGCTTCTGGGGAGTCGCCCCCTCTGGCTACACCTTC

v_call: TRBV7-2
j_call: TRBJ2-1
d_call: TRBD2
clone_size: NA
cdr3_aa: CASRRAGGPRSEQFF
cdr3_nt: TGTGCCAGCAGAAGAGCGGGGGGGCCGAGGAGTGAGCAGTTCTTC

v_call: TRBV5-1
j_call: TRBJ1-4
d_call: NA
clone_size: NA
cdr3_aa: CASSLVSPNEKLFF
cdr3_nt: TGCGCCAGCAGCTTGGTCTCTCCCAATGAAAAACTGTTTTTT

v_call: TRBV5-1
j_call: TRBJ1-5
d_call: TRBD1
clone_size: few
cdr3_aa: CASSSTGQSNQPQHF
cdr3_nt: TGCGCCAGCAGCTCGACAGGGCAGAGCAATCAGCCCCAGCATTTT

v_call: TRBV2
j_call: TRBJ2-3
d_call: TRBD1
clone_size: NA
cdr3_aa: CASSNDGTGGDTQYF
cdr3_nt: TGTGCCAGCAGTAACGACGGGACAGGGGGGGATACGCAGTATTTT